These 12 T cell receptor beta chains were sequenced from one sample in a study of regulatory T cells in long-lasting Graves disease. As to time point: newly diagnosed GD, antithyroid drugs for less than 3 months. Preparation of the TCR library used RNA extracted from PBMCs. In building TCR beta libraries, iRepertoire HTBI primers were used together with Arm-PCR of CDR3 regions. TCRdb used MiXCR to reprocess the multiplex PCR reads, holding one entry per CDR3 protein. The data show around 250,000 distinct CDR3 sequences, 15% to 20% seen once. This sample was also put to use in a study of T cells in Graves' hyperthyroidism and ophthalmopathy.

Sequencing used peripheral blood mononuclear cells (PBMCs), obtained at new diagnosis, from a patient treated with antithyroid drugs. Source of these receptors: a woman in her twenties or thirties with Graves disease.

Comment on this clonotype: A much bigger clone sits one base away, suggesting this may be a read error. The chain combines TRBV9 with TRBJ1-1; a possible D gene is TRBD1 (5 bases). The CDR3 extends over 16 amino acids. Germline values: CDR1 SGDLS, CDR2 YYNGEE. The CDR3 sequence is CANSPRGRGPNTEAFF. As DNA, the CDR3 is TGTGCCAACAGCCCCCGGGGACGAGGACCGAACACTGAAGCTTTCTTT.

This clonotype was observed at least ten times. The chain couples TRBV4-1 to TRBJ1-1; D not certain. Germline CDR1 reads MGHRA; CDR2 reads YSYEKL. CDR3 length: 16 amino acids. V shed 0 bases and J shed 0 bases, with 11 bases lying between them. CDR3 sequence: CASSQDRTVVNTEAFF. CDR3 nucleotide sequence: TGCGCCAGCAGCCAAGATCGGACGGTGGTGAACACTGAAGCTTTCTTT.

This clonotype was seen ten or more times. The chain has TRBV2 and TRBJ2-2; D is possibly TRBD1 or TRBD2 (5 bases each). In germline, CDR1 is SNHLY, CDR2 FYNNEI. The CDR3 has 13 amino acids. The V end was cut by 9 bases, the J end by 4 bases, with 12 bases between. CDR3 sequence reads: CARRGPSTGELFF. In nucleotides, the CDR3 is TGTGCCAGACGGGGACCCAGCACCGGGGAGCTGTTTTTT.

The chain has TRBV19 and TRBJ1-5; D remains ambiguous. Germline loops: CDR1 LNHDA, CDR2 SQIVND (reference sequence). The CDR3 has 15 residues. Trimming pared 7 bases from V and 2 bases from J, leaving 15 bases between. CDR3 bases: TGTGCCAGTACCAACGCTTTCGGCGGCAATCAGCCCCAGCATTTT. Translation gives CASTNAFGGNQPQHF.

A single count supports this clonotype. This chain links TRBV12-3 or TRBV12-4 with TRBJ1-1; D not certain. Trimming took off 0 bases at V and 0 bases at J, with 5 bases between the two ends. CDR3 size: 14 residues. The CDR3 loop is CASSLADLNTEAFF. The CDR3 DNA is TGTGCCAGCAGTTTAGCAGATTTGAACACTGAAGCTTTCTTT.

This clonotype was recorded at least ten times. V is TRBV11-3 and J is TRBJ2-2; unclear D gene. Trimming took 1 base from V and 7 from J, leaving 10 bases between them. Germline V gives CDR1 SGHNT, CDR2 YENEEA. This CDR3 has 14 amino acids. CDR3 DNA: TGTGCCAGCAGCTTAGGGCAGGCTAGCGGGGAGCTGTTTTTT. This translates into CASSLGQASGELFF.

The sample holds many counts of this clonotype. The V call is TRBV5-1, the J call TRBJ2-2, with D possibly being TRBD1 (6 bases). V dropped 4 bases and J dropped 4 bases, with 20 bases sitting between them. The V gene's germline CDR1 is SGHRS and CDR2 YFSETQ. The CDR3 has 17 amino acids. CDR3 bases: TGCGCCAGCAGCGTCGGACAGACAATGAACCTCACCGGGGAGCTGTTTTTT. Translating gives CASSVGQTMNLTGELFF.

In its sample, this clonotype was seen many times. The V gene is TRBV7-9, the J gene TRBJ2-1; 10 nucleotides match TRBD2. The CDR3 runs 17 residues. Germline V CDR1 and CDR2: SEHNR, FQNEAQ (reference sequence). The V segment lost 4 bases and the J segment 0 bases; nucleotides outside the gene matches: 6. DNA of the CDR3: TGTGCCAGCAGCTCTCCACTAGCGGGGAGCTCCTACAATGAGCAGTTCTTC. It translates to CASSSPLAGSSYNEQFF.

The V gene is TRBV30, the J gene TRBJ1-6; D is uncertain. The V gene's germline CDR1 is GTSNPN and CDR2 SVGIG (reference sequence). V was cut by 4 bases and J by 5 bases, with 12 bases left in between. The CDR3 loop spans 14 amino acids. CDR3 sequence reads: CAWTDPRDNSPLHF. The CDR3 DNA follows: TGTGCCTGGACGGACCCAAGGGATAATTCACCCCTCCACTTT.

The V and J genes are TRBV4-2 and TRBJ2-1; 7 bases map to TRBD2. CDR1 is LGHNA, CDR2 YNFKEQ, per germline. The CDR3 sequence is 16 residues long. The V and J ends lost 0 bases and 1 base, in that order; junction bases with no gene match: 3. CDR3 amino acids: CASSQDEGGSYNEQFF. CDR3 nucleotide sequence: TGTGCCAGCAGCCAAGATGAGGGAGGGTCCTACAATGAGCAGTTCTTC.

This clonotype was found many times. V and J are TRBV20-1 and TRBJ1-1; the D is unclear. Germline CDR1 reads DFQATT; CDR2 reads SNEGSKA (reference sequence). V gave up 1 base and J gave up 4 bases, with 7 bases separating them. CDR3 length equals 12 residues. CDR3 nucleotides: TGCAGTGCTAGAGGCTACAGCACTGAAGCTTTCTTT. Translation gives CSARGYSTEAFF.

This clonotype has at least ten counts. The V gene is TRBV6-1, the J gene TRBJ2-1, with D maybe TRBD1 (6 bases). The CDR3 has 15 residues. Germline loops: CDR1 MNHNS, CDR2 SASEGT. Deletions cut 5 bases from V and 5 bases from J, with 16 bases between. CDR3 sequence: CASSPTGRMNNEQFF. CDR3 nucleotide sequence: TGTGCCAGCAGTCCCACAGGGAGAATGAACAATGAGCAGTTCTTC.